This T cell receptor beta chain was found in a study of T-cell memory formation after mild COVID-19. Study details: Largely donor-specific sequence clusters came from a couple of donors.

One entry per CDR3 protein results from TCRdb running MiXCR on the 5' RACE reads. The table lists around 340,000 distinct CDR3 sequences, 13% of them singletons. The CDR3 has 11 amino acids. CDR1 and CDR2 (germline): MNHEY, SVGAGI. V dropped 2 bases and J dropped 10 bases, with 8 bases sitting between them. This clonotype was seen only a few times. Specimen: PBMCs or a T cell subset sorted from them (not recorded which). The receptor was isolated from a man between 18 and 29 years old who had mild COVID-19 (a few samples of this study predate the infection). Cell type and time point are not known. The V call is TRBV6-5, the J call TRBJ1-2; D uncertain. The CDR3 bases are TGTGCCAGCAGTTACATGAGGGTCTACACCTTC. Its translation: CASSYMRVYTF.